The clone carrying this TCR beta chain appeared a few times. It was less than 13 ml of fresh peripheral blood that supplied the PBMCs. This sample is drawn from a study of T cells in Graves' hyperthyroidism and ophthalmopathy. The source material, RNA transcripts, was used to amplify TCR beta CDR3 regions. The HTBI set primed first-round TCR CDR3 RT-PCR. TCRdb re-called the multiplex PCR reads with MiXCR, one entry per CDR3 protein. Of a few hundred thousand distinct CDR3 sequences listed, approximately 25% are singletons. The CDR3 extends over 11 amino acids. CDR1 is KGHDR, CDR2 SFDVKD, per germline. V shed 5 bases and J shed 7 bases, with 7 bases lying between them.

Sequencing input: blood. This clonotype was obtained from a man aged 45-65 years with Graves' hyperthyroidism. The chain joins TRBV24-1 to TRBJ2-5, with unresolved D. In nucleotides, the CDR3 is TGTGCCACCAGTGCCATGGCGACCCAGTACTTC. It is translated as CATSAMATQYF.